In its sample, the clone carrying this TCR beta chain was seen a few times. Its antigen is not known. From germline, CDR1 is MNHEY and CDR2 SMNVEV (reference sequence). J was trimmed by 8 bases and V by 5 bases; bases with no gene match: 15. This CDR3 has 17 amino acids. Researchers report isolating at least 7 million PBMCs per sample. The record originates from a study of blood T cells in healthy people across ages. Study outcomes and limitations: Researchers said unsorted PBMCs prevented a conclusive naive versus antigen-experienced comparison.

The use of a sample-barcoded 5' primer and a J-beta primer mix characterized a second PCR of about 6 to 12 cycles. TCRdb independently ran MiXCR on the 5' RACE reads; one entry per CDR3 protein. The sample carries nearly 1 million distinct CDR3 sequences, roughly half recorded once. Input material: blood. The receptor comes from a woman aged 60-75 years in good health. V and J are TRBV27 and TRBJ2-3; 11 bases agree with TRBD2. As DNA, the CDR3 is TGTGCCAGCAGTAGGACAGGGACTAGCGGAGTTCGTGGTACGCAGTATTTT. Residues: CASSRTGTSGVRGTQYF.